The present TCR beta chain was sequenced within a study of Graves' ophthalmopathy and Graves' hyperthyroidism. Overall study results and limits: Predictions made by the model for ophthalmopathy progression reached 70.59% sensitivity and less than 80% specificity. In blood, most expanded thyroid clonotypes above 0.001 frequency were also detected.

As diagnostic evidence, clinical symptoms, serum thyroxine, TRAb, thyroid ultrasound and orbital computed tomography were relied upon. The CDR3 totals 14 residues. Trimming at V came to 5 bases and at J to 1 base, leaving 4 bases not matched to a gene. Germline values: CDR1 MDHEN, CDR2 SYDVKM. The authors amplified TCR beta CDR3 regions, and they did so from RNA transcripts for repertoire sequencing. Following a first-round RT-PCR that used HTBI primers, a second-round multiplex PCR was carried out. TCRdb re-called the multiplex PCR reads through MiXCR, storing one row per CDR3 protein. The sample includes 340,000 or so distinct CDR3 sequences, roughly a sixth seen only once; the top ten take around an eighth. Many counts were recorded for this clonotype. As yet, its antigen is unknown.

This rearrangement joins TRBV28 to TRBJ1-1; 7 nucleotides align to TRBD1. The receptor was derived from an adult man with Graves' ophthalmopathy. Source material: peripheral blood. The CDR3 reads CASSRGGPNTEAFF. The CDR3 DNA is TGTGCCAGCAGTCGAGGGGGCCCGAACACTGAAGCTTTCTTT.